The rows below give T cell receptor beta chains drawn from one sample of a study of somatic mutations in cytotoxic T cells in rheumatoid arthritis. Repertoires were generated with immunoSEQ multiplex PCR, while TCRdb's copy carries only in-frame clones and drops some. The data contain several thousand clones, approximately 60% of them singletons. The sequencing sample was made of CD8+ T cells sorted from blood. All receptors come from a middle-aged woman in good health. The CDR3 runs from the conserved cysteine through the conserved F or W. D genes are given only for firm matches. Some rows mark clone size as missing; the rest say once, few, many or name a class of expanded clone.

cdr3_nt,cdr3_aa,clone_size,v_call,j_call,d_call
TGCGCCAGCAGTGAGGGGTTCTGGCAGCCCCAGCATTTT,CASSEGFWQPQHF,few,TRBV10-2,TRBJ1-5,.
TGTGCCAGCAGTTACTCGATCTCTAATCAGCCCCAGCATTTT,CASSYSISNQPQHF,.,TRBV6-5,TRBJ1-5,.
TGTGCCAGCAGCGACATGACTGGACAGGGCAAAAACATTCAGTACTTC,CASSDMTGQGKNIQYF,.,TRBV9,TRBJ2-4,TRBD1
TGTGCAAGTCGCTCAGAAGGGACTAGCGGGCCCGCGATCAAGGCCGGGGAGCTGTTTTTT,CASRSEGTSGPAIKAGELFF,.,TRBV12-2,TRBJ2-2,.
TGTGCCAGCAGCCCCGGGCTAGCGGGAGTAGAGACCCAGTACTTC,CASSPGLAGVETQYF,.,TRBV9,TRBJ2-5,TRBD2
TGTGCCAGCAGCGGAAATTGGGGCTCGGGCTATGGCTACACCTTC,CASSGNWGSGYGYTF,.,TRBV21-1,TRBJ1-2,.
TGTGCCAGCAGTCCCCGATCGGCCCTGGGGACTGAAGCTTTCTTT,CASSPRSALGTEAFF,.,TRBV27,TRBJ1-1,.
TGTGCCAGCAGCTTAGAGGGGGGCTCCCTAGAAAGCGGGAGTCTCTACGAGCAGTACTTC,CASSLEGGSLESGSLYEQYF,.,TRBV13,TRBJ2-7,TRBD2
TGTGCCAGCAGTACCCTAGCGGGAGTGACTACCTACAATGAGCAGTTCTTC,CASSTLAGVTTYNEQFF,.,TRBV5-6,TRBJ2-1,TRBD2
TGTGCCAGCATTCTACGGGACAGGGTAAATGAGCAGTTCTTC,CASILRDRVNEQFF,.,TRBV27,TRBJ2-1,TRBD1
TGCGCCAGCAGCTTGGTAAATATAGCGGGAATACAAGAGACCCAGTACTTC,CASSLVNIAGIQETQYF,once,TRBV5-1,TRBJ2-5,TRBD2
TGTGCCAGCAGTTTGGGACAGGAGTTCTACAATGAGCAGTTCTTC,CASSLGQEFYNEQFF,.,TRBV6-5,TRBJ2-1,TRBD1
TGCGCCAGCAGCCAAACCGGGGAAACTAACTATGGCTACACCTTC,CASSQTGETNYGYTF,.,TRBV4-1,TRBJ1-2,.
TGCGCCAGCAGCCCTACCCCCTTTAGGGGCCTCCAAGTGGAGCAGTACTTC,CASSPTPFRGLQVEQYF,.,TRBV4-1,TRBJ2-7,.
TGTGCCAGCAGCCCACAGGGTGGGTTGGACACTGAAGCTTTCTTT,CASSPQGGLDTEAFF,.,TRBV27,TRBJ1-1,.
TGTGCCAGCAGCTTAGTTGATCCGGGACTAGTTGGGTACAATGAGCAGTTCTTC,CASSLVDPGLVGYNEQFF,.,TRBV7-8,TRBJ2-1,TRBD2
TGTGCCAGCAGCTCTGCGGGAGCGGGAATTGGAGATACGCAGTATTTT,CASSSAGAGIGDTQYF,.,TRBV7-9,TRBJ2-3,TRBD2
TGTGCCAGCAGCTCCCGACAGGGGGTTTCTCGTGAAAAACTGTTTTTT,CASSSRQGVSREKLFF,.,TRBV28,TRBJ1-4,TRBD1
TGCAGCGTGGACAGGGGGAGCTATGGCTACACCTTC,CSVDRGSYGYTF,few,TRBV29-1,TRBJ1-2,TRBD1
TGTGCCAGCAGTGACTCGAATTCCGGGGAGCTGTTTTTT,CASSDSNSGELFF,few,TRBV6-4,TRBJ2-2,.
TGTGCCAGCAGCTTCCAGACAGGGGGTGCCTACAATGAGCAGTTCTTC,CASSFQTGGAYNEQFF,once,TRBV13,TRBJ2-1,TRBD1
TGTGCCAGCAGCGAGGGTGGGGATTGGGGCACTGAAGCTTTCTTT,CASSEGGDWGTEAFF,.,TRBV9,TRBJ1-1,.
TGTGCCAGCTCACCACCCGGACAGGGGGCATCCTACGAGCAGTACTTC,CASSPPGQGASYEQYF,.,TRBV18,TRBJ2-7,TRBD1
TGCGCCAGCAGCCCCCCCGGCAGGACTAATGAAAAACTGTTTTTT,CASSPPGRTNEKLFF,.,TRBV5-1,TRBJ1-4,.
TGTGCCAGCAGCTCCACCTTGGGGGCGCCCACAGATACGCAGTATTTT,CASSSTLGAPTDTQYF,.,TRBV7-2,TRBJ2-3,.
TGTGCCAGCAGTTGGGGACAGGATCAAGAGACCCAGTACTTC,CASSWGQDQETQYF,.,TRBV6-5,TRBJ2-5,TRBD1
TGTGCCAGCAGCTTGGGAGGGAACGACTACGAGCAGTACTTC,CASSLGGNDYEQYF,.,TRBV5-4,TRBJ2-7,.
TGTGCCAGCAGTTCCCCCCCGACAGGTTTAGGTAACTATGGCTACACCTTC,CASSSPPTGLGNYGYTF,.,TRBV28,TRBJ1-2,.
TGTGCCAGCAGCTCAAGGACTGGGAAATTCGATTCACCCCTCCACTTT,CASSSRTGKFDSPLHF,.,TRBV11-2,TRBJ1-6,.
TGTGCCGCCGCCGGGGCTCTCTACGAGCAGTACTTC,CAAAGALYEQYF,.,TRBV30,TRBJ2-7,.
TGTGCCAGCAGTTTAACTAGGACTAGCGGCGGGAATGAGCAGTTCTTC,CASSLTRTSGGNEQFF,.,TRBV6-5,TRBJ2-1,TRBD2
TGTGCCAGCAGTGCCCTCCAGACAGCCTATGGCTACACCTTC,CASSALQTAYGYTF,few,TRBV2,TRBJ1-2,.
TGTGCCAGCAGCTTAGAGGACTCCTACGAGCAGTACTTC,CASSLEDSYEQYF,medium-sized,TRBV11-3,TRBJ2-7,.
TGTGCCAGCAGTTGGGGGACCGGACCCTACAATGAGCAGTTCTTC,CASSWGTGPYNEQFF,.,TRBV7-9,TRBJ2-1,.
TGTGCCACCAGCAGAGGGTGGGGGATGAACACTGAAGCTTTCTTT,CATSRGWGMNTEAFF,.,TRBV15,TRBJ1-1,.
TGTGCCAGCAGCAGTGGTACTAGCAGCACCGGGGAGCTGTTTTTT,CASSSGTSSTGELFF,.,TRBV5-5,TRBJ2-2,.
TGTGCCAGCAGTGAAGGGATGACAGCGGATGAGCAGTTCTTC,CASSEGMTADEQFF,.,TRBV6-1,TRBJ2-1,.
TGCGCCAGCAGTGAAGTTCTGGCTAGCGGAGACACAGATACGCAGTATTTT,CASSEVLASGDTDTQYF,.,TRBV10-1,TRBJ2-3,TRBD2